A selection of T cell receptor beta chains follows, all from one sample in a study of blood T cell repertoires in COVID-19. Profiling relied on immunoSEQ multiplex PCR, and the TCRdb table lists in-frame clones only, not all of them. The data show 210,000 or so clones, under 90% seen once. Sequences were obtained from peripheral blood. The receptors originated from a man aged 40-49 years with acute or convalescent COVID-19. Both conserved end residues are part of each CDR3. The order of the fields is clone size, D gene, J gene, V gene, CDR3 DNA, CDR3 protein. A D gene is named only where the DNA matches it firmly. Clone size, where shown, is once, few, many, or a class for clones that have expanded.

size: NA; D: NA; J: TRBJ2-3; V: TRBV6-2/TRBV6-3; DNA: TGTGCCAGCAGTTTCACCCTCGGCGGATCGGATTACGATACGCAGTATTTT; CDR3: CASSFTLGGSDYDTQYF
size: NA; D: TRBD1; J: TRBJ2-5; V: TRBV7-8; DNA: TGTGCCAGCATGGGCGGGACAGGGAAACGTCAAGAGACCCAGTACTTC; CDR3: CASMGGTGKRQETQYF
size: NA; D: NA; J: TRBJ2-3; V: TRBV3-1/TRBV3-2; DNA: TGTGCCAGCAGCCCTATTATCCCCAGCACAGATACGCAGTATTTT; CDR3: CASSPIIPSTDTQYF
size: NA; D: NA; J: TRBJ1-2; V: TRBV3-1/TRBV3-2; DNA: TGTGCCAGCAGCCAAGGCACGGGTAACTATGGCTACACCTTC; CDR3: CASSQGTGNYGYTF
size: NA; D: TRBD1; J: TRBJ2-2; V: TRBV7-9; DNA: TGTGCCAGCAGTCTTAGGGACAGGGGATCCGGGGAGCTGTTTTTT; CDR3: CASSLRDRGSGELFF
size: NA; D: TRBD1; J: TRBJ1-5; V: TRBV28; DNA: TGTGCCAGCAGTCTACGGACAGGGGGCCAAAGCAATCAGCCCCAGCATTTT; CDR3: CASSLRTGGQSNQPQHF
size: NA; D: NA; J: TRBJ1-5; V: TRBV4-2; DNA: TGTGCCAGCAGCCAAGATAATTCGGGTGGGCCCCAGCATTTT; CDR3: CASSQDNSGGPQHF
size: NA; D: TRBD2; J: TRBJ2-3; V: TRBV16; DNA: TGTGCCAGCAGCCAGCAACCTCCGGGACTAGCGGTTCCCGATACGCAGTATTTT; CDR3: CASSQQPPGLAVPDTQYF
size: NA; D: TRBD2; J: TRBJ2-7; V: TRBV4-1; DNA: TGCGCCAGCAGCCAAGAAAGCGGGGGGTACGAGCAGTACTTC; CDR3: CASSQESGGYEQYF
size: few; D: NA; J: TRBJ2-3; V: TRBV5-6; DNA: TGTGCCAGCAGCTTGGCCGCTAGTACCTCCACAGATACGCAGTATTTT; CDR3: CASSLAASTSTDTQYF
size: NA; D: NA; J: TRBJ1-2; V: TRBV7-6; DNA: TGTGCCAGCAGCTCAGGCCGAGGAGGGTATGGCTACACCTTC; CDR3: CASSSGRGGYGYTF
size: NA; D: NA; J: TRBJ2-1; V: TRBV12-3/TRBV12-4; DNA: TGTGCCAGCAAAGTTAGCTCCTACAATGAGCAGTTCTTC; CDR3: CASKVSSYNEQFF
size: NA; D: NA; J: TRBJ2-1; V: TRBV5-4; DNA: TGTGCCAGCAGCTTGGGTGCGGGGCGGGACAATGAGCAGTTCTTC; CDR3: CASSLGAGRDNEQFF
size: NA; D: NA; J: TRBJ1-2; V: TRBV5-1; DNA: TGCGCCAGCAGCTTGGACAGAAGCTATGGCTACACCTTC; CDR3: CASSLDRSYGYTF
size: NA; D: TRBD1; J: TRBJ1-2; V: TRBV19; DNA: TGTGCCAGTAGTACCGGGACAGGCTTTAACTATGGCTACACCTTC; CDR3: CASSTGTGFNYGYTF
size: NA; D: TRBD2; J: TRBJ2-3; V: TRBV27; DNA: TGTGCCAGCAGGAGCACTAGCGGGGGGATCCATACGCAGTATTTT; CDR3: CASRSTSGGIHTQYF
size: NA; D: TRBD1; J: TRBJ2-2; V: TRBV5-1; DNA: TGCGCCAGCAGCTGGGACAGGGCCACCGGGGAGCTGTTTTTT; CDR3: CASSWDRATGELFF
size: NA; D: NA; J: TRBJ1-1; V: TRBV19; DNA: TGTGCCAGTAGTATTGGAGGGAACACTGAAGCTTTCTTT; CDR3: CASSIGGNTEAFF
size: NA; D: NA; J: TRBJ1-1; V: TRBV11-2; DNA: TGTGCCAGCAGCTTTGGCGGCCCCGCGAACACTGAAGCTTTCTTT; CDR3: CASSFGGPANTEAFF
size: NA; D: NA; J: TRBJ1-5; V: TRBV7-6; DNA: TGTGCCAGCAGCCTCCTAGAAGGTGGTCTTACTCAGCCCCAGCATTTT; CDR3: CASSLLEGGLTQPQHF
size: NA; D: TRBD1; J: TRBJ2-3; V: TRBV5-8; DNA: TGTGCCAGCAGCTTTAACCGGGACAGGGGGAAAGATACGCAGTATTTT; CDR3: CASSFNRDRGKDTQYF
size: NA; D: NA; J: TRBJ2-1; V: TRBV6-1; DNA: TGTGCCAGCAGCTCCCCCGGACTGAGGAACAATGAGCAGTTCTTC; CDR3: CASSSPGLRNNEQFF
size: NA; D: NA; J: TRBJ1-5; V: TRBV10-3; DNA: TGTGCCGTCGGAGGAGATAGCAATCAGCCCCAGCATTTT; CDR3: CAVGGDSNQPQHF
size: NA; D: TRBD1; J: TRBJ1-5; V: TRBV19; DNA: TGTGCCAGTAGTAACCGCCAGGGACAGGGTGCACGGCAGCCCCAGCATTTT; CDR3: CASSNRQGQGARQPQHF
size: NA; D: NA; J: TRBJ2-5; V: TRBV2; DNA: TGTGCCGGATTGGGGGGCCAAGAGACCCAGTACTTC; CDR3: CAGLGGQETQYF
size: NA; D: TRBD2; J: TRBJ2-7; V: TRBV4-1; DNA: TGCGCCAGCAGCCTCGGTGCCCCTAGCGGGGCTCCCTACGAGCAGTACTTC; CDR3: CASSLGAPSGAPYEQYF
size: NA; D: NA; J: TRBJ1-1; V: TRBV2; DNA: TGTGCCAGCATGTCCCTTATGAACACTGAAGCTTTCTTT; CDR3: CASMSLMNTEAFF
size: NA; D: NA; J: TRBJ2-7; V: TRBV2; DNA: TGTGCCAGCAGTACCGTTCACGGCTACGAGCAGTACTTC; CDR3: CASSTVHGYEQYF
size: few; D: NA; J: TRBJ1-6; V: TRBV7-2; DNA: TGTGCCAGCAGCTTCACACAGTCTCTTCCCCTCCACTTT; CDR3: CASSFTQSLPLHF
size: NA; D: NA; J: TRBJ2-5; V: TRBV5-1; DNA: TGCGCCAGCAGCTCGGGGTCGGGTCAAGAGACCCAGTACTTC; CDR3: CASSSGSGQETQYF
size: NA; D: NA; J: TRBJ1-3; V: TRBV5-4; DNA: TGTGCCAGCAGCAGCCAAAAGACTTCTGGAAACACCATATATTTT; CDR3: CASSSQKTSGNTIYF
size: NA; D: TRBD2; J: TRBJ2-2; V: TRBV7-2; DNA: TGTGCCAGCAGCTTAGGGTCGGGACTAAAGTCCGGGGAGCTGTTTTTT; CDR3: CASSLGSGLKSGELFF
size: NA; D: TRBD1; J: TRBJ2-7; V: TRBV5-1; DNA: TGCGCCAGCAGCTTCGGACAGGGGGCTGGCGAGCAGTACTTC; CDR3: CASSFGQGAGEQYF
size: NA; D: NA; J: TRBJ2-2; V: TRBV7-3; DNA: TGTGCCAGCAGCTTAAAACGGGGCACCGGGGAGCTGTTTTTT; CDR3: CASSLKRGTGELFF
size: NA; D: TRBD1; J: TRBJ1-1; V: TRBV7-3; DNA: TGTGCCAGCAGCTTACAGGGGGGTAGCACTGAAGCTTTCTTT; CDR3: CASSLQGGSTEAFF
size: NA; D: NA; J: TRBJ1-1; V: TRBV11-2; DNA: TGTGCCAGCAGCCTCCCAGGGCTGTCCACTGAAGCTTTCTTT; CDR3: CASSLPGLSTEAFF
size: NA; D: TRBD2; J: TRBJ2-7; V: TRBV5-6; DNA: TGTGCCAGCAGGGACACGGGGGGGCCCAACGAGCAGTACTTC; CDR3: CASRDTGGPNEQYF
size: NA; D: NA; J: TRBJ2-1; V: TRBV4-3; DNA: TGCGCCAGCAGCCGGGCTTCAGGGGGGCCGAGCTCCTACAATGAGCAGTTCTTC; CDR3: CASSRASGGPSSYNEQFF
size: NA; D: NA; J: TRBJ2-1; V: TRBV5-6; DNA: TGTGCCAGCAGCTTGGTCCGTCAGGTTACTTACAATGAGCAGTTCTTC; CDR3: CASSLVRQVTYNEQFF
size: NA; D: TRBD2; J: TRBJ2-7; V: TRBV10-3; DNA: TGTGCCATCAGATCGGGGGGTCTTAAGTGGGAGCAGTACTTC; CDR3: CAIRSGGLKWEQYF
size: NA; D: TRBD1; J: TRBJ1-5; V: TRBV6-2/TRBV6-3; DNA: TGTGCCAGCAGCCGGGACAGGGATCAGCCCCAGCATTTT; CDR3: CASSRDRDQPQHF
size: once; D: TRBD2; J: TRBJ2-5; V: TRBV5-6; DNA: TGTGCCAGCAGCTTGAAGTCTAGCGGGGTGAAGACCCAGTACTTC; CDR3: CASSLKSSGVKTQYF
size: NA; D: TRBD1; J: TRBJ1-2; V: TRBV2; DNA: TGTGCCAGCAGTGAAGCTTCGGGACAGGCTTATGGCTACACCTTC; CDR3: CASSEASGQAYGYTF
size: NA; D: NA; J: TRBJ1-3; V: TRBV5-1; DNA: TGCGCCAGCAGCTTGGCCAGGGCCTCTGGAAACACCATATATTTT; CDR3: CASSLARASGNTIYF
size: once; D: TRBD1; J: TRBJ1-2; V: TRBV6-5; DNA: TGTGCCAGCAGTTTAGGAGGGGGCACGAACTATGGCTACACCTTC; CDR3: CASSLGGGTNYGYTF
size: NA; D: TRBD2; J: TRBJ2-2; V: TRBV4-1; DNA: TGCGCCAGCAGCCAACTAGCGGGGGGCTTTGCGAACACCGGGGAGCTGTTTTTT; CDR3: CASSQLAGGFANTGELFF
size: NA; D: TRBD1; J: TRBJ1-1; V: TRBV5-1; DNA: TGCGCCAGCAGCAGAGGACAGGCGAACACTGAAGCTTTCTTT; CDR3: CASSRGQANTEAFF
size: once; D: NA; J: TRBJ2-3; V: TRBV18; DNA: TGTGCCAGCTCACCGGAGCCCATTACAGATACGCAGTATTTT; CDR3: CASSPEPITDTQYF
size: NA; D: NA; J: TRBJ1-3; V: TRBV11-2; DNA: TGTGCCAGCAGCTTAGTGGCAGTCCAAGGAAACACCATATATTTT; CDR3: CASSLVAVQGNTIYF
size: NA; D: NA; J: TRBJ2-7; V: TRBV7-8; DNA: TGTGCCAGCAGCTCCCAGTCTCAGGGGACCTACGAGCAGTACTTC; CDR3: CASSSQSQGTYEQYF
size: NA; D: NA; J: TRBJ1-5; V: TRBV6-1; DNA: TGTGCCAGCAGTGAAACAGGGCAACAGCCCCAGCATTTT; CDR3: CASSETGQQPQHF
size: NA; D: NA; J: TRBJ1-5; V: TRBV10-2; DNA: TGCGCCAGCAGCAGCTCCGGAGCTGGACAGCCCCAGCATTTT; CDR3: CASSSSGAGQPQHF
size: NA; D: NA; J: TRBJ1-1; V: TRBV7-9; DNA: TGTGCCAGCAGGCCCGGGTTGAACACTGAAGCTTTCTTT; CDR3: CASRPGLNTEAFF